Described below is a single TCR beta chain sequence and its context. These data originate in a study of OX40 agonist ivuxolimab in advanced cancers. Assay: immunoSEQ multiplex PCR; the TCRdb copy retains only in-frame clones and omits some. Among roughly 93,000 clones listed, about 80% were seen once. This sequence originates from an adult with an advanced solid tumor such as melanoma, head and neck, liver or kidney cancer. The source was CD4+ or CD8+ T cells sorted from blood, collected in a trial of the OX40 agonist ivuxolimab.

The CDR3 sequence: CASNDGGTYEQYF. In DNA form, the CDR3 reads TGTGCCAGCAACGACGGGGGTACCTACGAGCAGTACTTC. V and J are TRBV6-5 and TRBJ2-7; perhaps TRBD2 as D (6 bases). Trimming stripped 7 bases from V and 2 bases from J, with 12 bases between. The CDR3 spans 13 residues. Germline CDR1 reads MNHEY; CDR2 reads SVGAGI.